Listed below are T cell receptor beta chains from one sample, sequenced in a study of cytomegalovirus exposure and HLA in healthy donors. The data were produced by immunoSEQ multiplex PCR, yet TCRdb's version contains in-frame clones alone and is incomplete. This sample's table reports roughly 190,000 clones. The sequencing input was PBMCs. These receptors were obtained from a woman aged 18 to 35 in good health and CMV-seropositive. CDR3s leave out the opening cysteine and the closing phenylalanine or tryptophan. The D gene is left open where the match is weak.

J | D | V | CDR3
TRBJ2-5 | - | TRBV18 | ASSPGLGGETQY
TRBJ2-3 | - | TRBV23-1 | ASSPNPPLASCTDTQY
TRBJ1-2 | - | TRBV6-1 | ASSEGVGDYGYT
TRBJ2-2 | - | TRBV10-2 | ASTPLGRTHTGELF
TRBJ2-7 | TRBD2 | TRBV27 | ASSATSGGYEQY
TRBJ2-3 | - | TRBV2 | ASSALADTQY
TRBJ2-3 | - | TRBV7-2 | ASSLVESQDTQY
TRBJ2-1 | - | TRBV29-1 | SVDSYNEQF
TRBJ2-7 | TRBD2 | TRBV2 | ASRGEGDHYEQY
TRBJ1-4 | - | TRBV6-1 | ASSRGGEKLF
TRBJ1-2 | TRBD1 | TRBV7-9 | ASSLATGGLGNGYT
TRBJ2-2 | TRBD2 | TRBV7-9 | ASSLNPGLVPGELF
TRBJ1-4 | TRBD1 | TRBV4-2 | ASSQASGQNEKLF
TRBJ2-7 | - | TRBV2 | ASSVNRFSYEQY
TRBJ2-7 | - | TRBV6-1 | ASRLTGYEQY
TRBJ2-2 | TRBD1 | TRBV4-2 | ASSPDRGGGELF
TRBJ2-1 | - | TRBV4-2 | AETRSYNEQF
TRBJ1-4 | - | TRBV6-5 | ASRGTATNEKLF
TRBJ1-1 | TRBD1 | TRBV9 | ASSVGPGQGSEAF
TRBJ2-2 | - | TRBV7-2 | ASKPMTGGSGTGELF
TRBJ2-5 | TRBD2 | TRBV6-1 | ASSELAGGPGETQY
TRBJ1-1 | - | TRBV19 | ASSIEGLNTEAF
TRBJ1-4 | - | TRBV4-1 | ASSQELAATSEKLF
- | TRBD2 | TRBV4-1 | ASSQAPGLAYEQY
TRBJ2-1 | TRBD2 | TRBV6-5 | ASSYSGASYNEQF
TRBJ1-4 | - | TRBV2 | ASSDREEVLF
TRBJ2-1 | TRBD2 | TRBV7-2 | ASSLKPRLAGEVNEQF
TRBJ2-1 | TRBD2 | TRBV29-1 | SQRLAGGNGQF
TRBJ2-7 | - | TRBV6-6 | ASSYPDQDEQY
TRBJ2-1 | TRBD2 | TRBV6-1 | ASRGLAGPYNEQF
TRBJ2-3 | TRBD2 | TRBV4-2 | ASSRDSWGGGSTDTQY
TRBJ1-4 | - | TRBV12-5 | ASGFYGGQEKLF
TRBJ2-7 | TRBD2 | TRBV7-2 | ASSRSGASSYEQY
TRBJ1-2 | - | TRBV7-8 | ASSLAGSGGYT
TRBJ2-7 | TRBD2 | TRBV6-5 | ASSPGGNEQY
TRBJ1-5 | - | TRBV7-3 | ASSLTSGQPQH
TRBJ1-1 | - | TRBV18 | ASSLGGTLNTEAF
TRBJ1-2 | - | TRBV11-2 | ASRSGPSRDGYT
TRBJ1-2 | TRBD1 | TRBV30 | ASTPSGTGAFRGGYT
TRBJ1-4 | TRBD1 | TRBV7-9 | ASSLSGGPTNEKLF
TRBJ2-3 | - | TRBV27 | ASSLLGGTDTQY
TRBJ1-2 | - | TRBV30 | AWSVQAGGYT
TRBJ2-5 | - | TRBV11-2 | ASSLNSGLGETQY
TRBJ2-3 | - | TRBV11-2 | ASSLALTSDTQY
TRBJ1-2 | TRBD1 | TRBV5-5 | ASSGEGQGAAGYT
TRBJ2-7 | TRBD2 | TRBV2 | ASSPTSGSGEQY
TRBJ2-5 | TRBD2 | TRBV5-6 | ASSSDGRETQY
TRBJ2-5 | TRBD1 | TRBV19 | ASSRTGLEETQY
TRBJ1-1 | - | TRBV6-5 | ASSYSIRAEAF
TRBJ1-5 | - | TRBV6-5 | ASSYSTLQTNQPQH
TRBJ2-2 | TRBD2 | TRBV5-1 | ASRRGGADTGELF
TRBJ1-5 | - | TRBV6-1 | ASSSLVDQPQH
TRBJ1-2 | - | TRBV6-1 | ASTEGAGYGYT
TRBJ2-3 | - | TRBV19 | ASSRTGRTDTRY
TRBJ1-5 | TRBD1 | TRBV18 | ASSPRRARGIGGNQPQH
TRBJ1-5 | - | TRBV7-9 | ASSTTEGDQPQH
TRBJ1-2 | TRBD1 | TRBV19 | ASSSRTGEDYGYT
TRBJ2-1 | - | TRBV7-2 | ASSPSQGPGDLDDEQF